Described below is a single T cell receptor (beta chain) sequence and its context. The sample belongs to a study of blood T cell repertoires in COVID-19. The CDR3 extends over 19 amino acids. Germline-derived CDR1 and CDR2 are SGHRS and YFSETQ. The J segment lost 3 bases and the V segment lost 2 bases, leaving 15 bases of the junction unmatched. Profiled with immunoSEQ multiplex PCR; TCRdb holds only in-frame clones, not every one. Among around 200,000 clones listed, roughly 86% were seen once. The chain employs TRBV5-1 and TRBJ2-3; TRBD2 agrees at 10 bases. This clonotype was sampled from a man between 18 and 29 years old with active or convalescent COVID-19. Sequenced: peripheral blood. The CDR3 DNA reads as TGCGCCAGCAGCTTACGGGGGCGGACTAGCGGCTCCAGTACAGATACGCAGTATTTT. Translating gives CASSLRGRTSGSSTDTQYF.